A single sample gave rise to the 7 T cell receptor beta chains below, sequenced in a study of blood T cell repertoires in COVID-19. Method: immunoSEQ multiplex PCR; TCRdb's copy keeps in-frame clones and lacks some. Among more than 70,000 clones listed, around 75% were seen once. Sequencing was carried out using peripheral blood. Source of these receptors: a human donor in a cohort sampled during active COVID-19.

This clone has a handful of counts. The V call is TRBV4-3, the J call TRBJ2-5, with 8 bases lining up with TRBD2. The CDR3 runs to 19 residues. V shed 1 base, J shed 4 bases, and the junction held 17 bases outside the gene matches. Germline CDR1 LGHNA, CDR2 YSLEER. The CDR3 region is CASSQGSQGLAGYGETQYF. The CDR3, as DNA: TGCGCCAGCAGCCAAGGATCTCAGGGCCTAGCGGGCTATGGAGAGACCCAGTACTTC.

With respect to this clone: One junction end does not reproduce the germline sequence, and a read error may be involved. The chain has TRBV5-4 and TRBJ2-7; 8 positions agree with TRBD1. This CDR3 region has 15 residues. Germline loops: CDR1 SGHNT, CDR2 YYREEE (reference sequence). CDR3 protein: CASRLDRAPSFEQYF. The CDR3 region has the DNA TGTGCCAGCAGATTGGACAGGGCCCCTTCCTTCGAGCAGTACTTC.

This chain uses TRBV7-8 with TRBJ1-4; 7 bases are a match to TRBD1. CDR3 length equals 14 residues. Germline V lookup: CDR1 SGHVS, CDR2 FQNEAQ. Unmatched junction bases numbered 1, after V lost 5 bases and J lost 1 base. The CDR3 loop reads CASSRTGTNEKLFF. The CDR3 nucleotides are TGTGCCAGCAGCCGGACAGGAACTAATGAAAAACTGTTTTTT.

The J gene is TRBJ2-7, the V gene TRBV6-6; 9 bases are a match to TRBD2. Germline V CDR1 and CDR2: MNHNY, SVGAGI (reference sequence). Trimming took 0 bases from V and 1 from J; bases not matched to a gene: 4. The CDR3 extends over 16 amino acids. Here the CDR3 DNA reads TGTGCCAGCAGTTACTCGGGCGGGGGGGATTCCTACGAGCAGTACTTC. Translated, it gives CASSYSGGGDSYEQYF.

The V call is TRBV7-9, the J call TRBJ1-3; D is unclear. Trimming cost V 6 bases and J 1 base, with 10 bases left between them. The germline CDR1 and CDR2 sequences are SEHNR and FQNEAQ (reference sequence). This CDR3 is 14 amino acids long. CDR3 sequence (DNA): TGTGCCAGCAGTTCCCTAGAATCTGGAAACACCATATATTTT. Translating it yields CASSSLESGNTIYF. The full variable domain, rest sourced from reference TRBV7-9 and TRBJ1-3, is DTGVSQNPRHKITKRGQNVTFRCDPISEHNRLYWYRQTLGQGPEFLTYFQNEAQLEKSRLLSDRFSAERPKGSFSTLEIQRTEQGDSAMYLCASSSLESGNTIYFGEGSWLTVV.

CDR3 in DNA: TGTGCCATCAGTAAACAAATTCCTGAGCAGTTCTTC. It yields the protein CAISKQIPEQFF. This chain uses TRBV10-3 with TRBJ2-1; D gene unclear. V lost 5 bases and J lost 9, with 11 bases in between. The CDR3 length is 12 residues. Germline CDR1 and CDR2: ENHRY and SYGVKD.

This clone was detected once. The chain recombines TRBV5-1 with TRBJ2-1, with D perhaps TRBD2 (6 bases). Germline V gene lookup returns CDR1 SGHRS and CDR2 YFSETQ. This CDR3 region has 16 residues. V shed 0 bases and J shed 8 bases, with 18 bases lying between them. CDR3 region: CASSLAEAGLYYEQFF. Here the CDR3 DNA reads TGCGCCAGCAGCTTGGCTGAGGCGGGATTGTATTATGAGCAGTTCTTC.